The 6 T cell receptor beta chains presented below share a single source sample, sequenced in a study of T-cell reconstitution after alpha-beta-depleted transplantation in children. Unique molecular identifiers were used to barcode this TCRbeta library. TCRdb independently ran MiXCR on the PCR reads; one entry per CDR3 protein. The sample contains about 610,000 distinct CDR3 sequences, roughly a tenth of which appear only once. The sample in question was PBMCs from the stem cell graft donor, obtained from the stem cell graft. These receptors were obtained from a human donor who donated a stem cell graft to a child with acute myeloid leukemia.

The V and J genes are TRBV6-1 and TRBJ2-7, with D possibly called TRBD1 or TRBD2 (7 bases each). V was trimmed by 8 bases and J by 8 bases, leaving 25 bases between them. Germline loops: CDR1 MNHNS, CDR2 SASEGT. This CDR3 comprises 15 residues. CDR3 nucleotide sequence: TGTGCCAGCTCCCTCGGTCGACAGGGAGGGGAAAAGCAGTACTTC. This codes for CASSLGRQGGEKQYF.

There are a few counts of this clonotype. The CDR3 here is CAWFRRQGGSGYTF. CDR3 coding DNA: TGTGCCTGGTTCAGACGACAGGGGGGATCGGGCTACACCTTC. The V call is TRBV30, the J call TRBJ1-2; 9 nucleotides agree with TRBD1. This CDR3 comprises 14 residues. Trimming cost V 5 bases and J 8 bases; bases outside gene matches: 12. In germline, CDR1 is GTSNPN, CDR2 SVGIG (reference sequence).

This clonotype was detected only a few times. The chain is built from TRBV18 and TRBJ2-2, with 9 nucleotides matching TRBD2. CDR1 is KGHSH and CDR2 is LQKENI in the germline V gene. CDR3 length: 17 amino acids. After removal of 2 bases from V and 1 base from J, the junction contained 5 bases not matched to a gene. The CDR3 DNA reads TGTGCCAGCTCACCAGAAACTAGCGGGCTGAACACCGGGGAGCTGTTTTTT. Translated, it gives CASSPETSGLNTGELFF. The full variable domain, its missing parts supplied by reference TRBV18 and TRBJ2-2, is NAGVMQNPRHLVRRRGQEARLRCSPMKGHSHVYWYRQLPEEGLKFMVYLQKENIIDESGMPKERFSAEFPKEGPSILRIQQVVRGDSAAYFCASSPETSGLNTGELFFGEGSRLTVL.

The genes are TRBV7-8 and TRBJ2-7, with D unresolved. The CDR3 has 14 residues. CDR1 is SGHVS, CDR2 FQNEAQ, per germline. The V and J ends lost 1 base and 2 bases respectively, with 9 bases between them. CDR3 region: CASSLVHVAYEQYF. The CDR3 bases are TGTGCCAGCAGCTTAGTCCATGTAGCCTACGAGCAGTACTTC.

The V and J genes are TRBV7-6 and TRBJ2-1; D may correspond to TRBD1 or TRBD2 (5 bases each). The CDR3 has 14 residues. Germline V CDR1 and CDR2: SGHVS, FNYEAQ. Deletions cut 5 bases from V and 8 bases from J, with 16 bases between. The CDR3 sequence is CASSRQIGEHEQFF. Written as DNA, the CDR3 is TGTGCCAGCAGCCGACAGATAGGGGAGCATGAGCAGTTCTTC.

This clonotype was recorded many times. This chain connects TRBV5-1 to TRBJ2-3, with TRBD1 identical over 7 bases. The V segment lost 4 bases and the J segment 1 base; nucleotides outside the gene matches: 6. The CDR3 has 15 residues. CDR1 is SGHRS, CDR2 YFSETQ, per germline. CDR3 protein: CASSGRTGGTDTQYF. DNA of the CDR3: TGCGCCAGCAGCGGCCGGACAGGAGGCACAGATACGCAGTATTTT.